The clone carrying this TCR beta chain is a singleton in its sample. This table comes from immunoSEQ multiplex PCR, and its TCRdb copy is limited to in-frame clones, with some not included. The sample has approximately 73,000 clones; about 92% are singletons. Germline CDR1 LNHDA, CDR2 SQIVND (reference sequence). Trimming pared 8 bases from V and 0 bases from J, leaving 14 bases between. The CDR3 length is 15 residues. This entry comes from a study of technical replicates of blood from a few donors. The specimen was T cells isolated from PBMCs. V is TRBV19 and J is TRBJ1-5; maybe TRBD1 (6 bases). The TCR sequence derives from a human donor in good health. The CDR3 loop is CASQTRGYSNQPQHF. The CDR3 nucleotides read TGTGCCAGTCAAACTAGGGGGTATAGCAATCAGCCCCAGCATTTT.